This TCR beta chain was identified during a study of shared clonotypes between healthy human individuals (dated by TCRdb to the early 2020s). About the full investigation: The cohort included three men and a couple of women between 18 and 49 years of age. Per donor, leukapheresis produced somewhere between about 0.9 and 9 billion PBMCs. Libraries were prepared and TCR repertoires were sequenced by different laboratories using diverse techniques, in order to increase sequencing depth and limit assay-specific biases. For each donor, CD4 naive and CD4 memory were each given three plates, CD8 naive was given two plates, and CD8 memory was given one plate. To estimate repertoire size and how much clonotypes are shared between individuals, the study performed deep sequencing of blood TCR repertoires from five healthy adults. What the authors observed across the whole study: Naive subsets generally had larger estimated clonotype richness than memory subsets. When four donors were compared, the shared fraction of clonotypes was around 5% for naive CD4, around 3.5% for naive CD8, about 2.4% for memory CD4, and 0.35% to 0.4% for memory CD8. Sampling was limited to blood, and TCR repertoires in tissue likely differ from TCR repertoires in blood. Clonotypes shared by all four sorted-subset donors showed higher generation probabilities than non-shared clonotypes. Because the study included a small number of donors, the genetic and exposure-history diversity represented was limited. Pairwise subsampling led to the expectation that sequencing depth would affect the degree of clonotype sharing among donors. Even with the large sequencing depth, rarefaction of the sorted-subset datasets indicated that sequencing was incomplete.

Using the deep immunoSEQ assay, multiplex PCR amplified TCR CDR3 regions from genomic DNA. For each cell subset, the extracted genomic DNA was distributed evenly across all wells of several immunoSEQ 96-well plates, and each plate served as one replicate. For sorted subsets, approximately 200 ng of genomic DNA, equivalent to about 30,000 T cell genomes, went into each replicate PCR. Purified libraries were quantified with a Qubit 3.0 fluorometer, sized on a Bioanalyzer 2100, and re-quantified with the KAPA Library Quantification kit. Each immunoSEQ 96-well plate was sequenced on its own single-read 150-cycle Illumina NextSeq 550 flow cell. The paper's data handling went like this. The immunoSEQ output contained only junctional sequences without quality scores, so filtering could not match that applied to full-length reads. Sequences were annotated with PyIR, a Python wrapper for IgBLAST v1.9, using IMGT germline references to assign V/J genes and CDR3. Reads were filtered out if the reads had weak V/J assignments (E-value above 1e-6), no CDR3, stop codons, out-of-frame junctions, or ambiguous translated residues. V3J clonotypes were defined as sequences sharing an identical inferred V gene, J gene, and CDR3 amino acid sequence. To compute the percentage overlap between repertoires, the number of shared unique clonotypes was divided by the size of the smaller repertoire. Repertoire richness was assessed with RTK rarefaction, the Chao1 estimator, and Recon v2.1 estimates of unobserved clonotypes. OLGA was used to compute generation probabilities for all TCRbeta clonotypes that the gDNA method yielded from a few donors. This is the immuneACCESS table as TCRdb keeps it, with only in-frame sequences that have V and J called. A part of the clones is gone; compared with another copy, unresolved V genes explain less than half, and the rest is unexplained. D and trimming come from the DNA, and the V and J calls and clone size come from that table. The sample table contains about 110,000 clones; only one count was recorded for over 65% of them. The ten largest account for more than 20% of the sample.

Donors were healthy HIV-negative adults with no recently reported acute infections or vaccinations. All donors were Caucasian adults living in Nashville, Tennessee, USA. CD8 memory samples combined magnetically selected CD45RO+ cells with CCR7-negative CD45RA+ effector memory (TemRA) cells. After blood collection by leukapheresis, PBMCs were isolated using Ficoll-Histopaque density gradient centrifugation and then cryopreserved in the vapor phase of liquid nitrogen. Purity and quantity of every magnetically sorted T cell population were checked by analytical flow cytometry. Each sorted fraction had its genomic DNA isolated and then quantified by UV absorbance on a Nanodrop 2000c. Comment on this clone: Its recognized antigen is unknown. No much larger clonotype is one base removed from it; base qualities were not supplied.

CDR1 SGHDN and CDR2 FVKESK were looked up in the germline V gene. Inclusive of the bounding cysteine and phenylalanine, the CDR3 is 15 residues long. CDR3 DNA only is kept here, 45 bases in frame from base 1. Trimming removed 3 bases from V and 2 bases from J, leaving 11 bases between the germline ends. The sequenced sample was memory CD8+ T cells sorted from blood. The sample's cell subset or site label, decoded: CD45RO+ cells pooled with CCR7-negative TemRA cells. The chain employs TRBV14 and TRBJ2-1; the D gene is perhaps TRBD1 or TRBD2, as each covers 5 bases. This receptor was taken from a woman in her twenties or thirties in good health. The nucleotides read TGTGCCAGCAGCCAGGTGGGGGAGCCCTACAATGAGCAGTTCTTC. This encodes CASSQVGEPYNEQFF.